The sequence of this T cell receptor beta chain was determined in a study of control samples from healthy donors and cancer patients. Trimming cost V 4 bases and J 7 bases, with 9 bases left between them. Germline V lookup: CDR1 SGHRS, CDR2 YFSETQ. This CDR3 is 12 amino acids long. Method: immunoSEQ multiplex PCR; TCRdb's copy keeps in-frame clones and lacks some. Here the sample spans 100,000 to 150,000 clones, roughly 92% being singletons. The sequence derives from a man older than 75 with head and neck cancer. The V call is TRBV5-1, the J call TRBJ2-1; D is uncertain. The sample was PBMCs. The CDR3 nucleotides read TGCGCCAGCAGCGTTAGAGGTAATGAGCAGTTCTTC. Protein: CASSVRGNEQFF.